A single sample gave rise to the 16 T cell receptor beta chains below, sequenced in a study of vaccination effects on CD4 cells after COVID-19. These receptors lack a known antigen. This table comes from immunoSEQ multiplex PCR, and its TCRdb copy is limited to in-frame clones, with some not included. The sample lists tens of thousands of clones, under 80% occurring once. Cultured cells yielded isolated CD4+ T cells after roughly 11 days. Vaccine administered to participants consisted of two doses of either BNT162b2 or mRNA-1273. The material was CD4+ T cells from PBMCs cultured without peptide, obtained after COVID-19 vaccination. These receptors came from a human donor who received a COVID-19 vaccine.

In this sample, this clone turned up a few times. The chain recombines TRBV27 with TRBJ2-2; the D gene is possibly TRBD2 (7 bases). CDR3 size: 14 residues. Germline values: CDR1 MNHEY, CDR2 SMNVEV (reference sequence). V was clipped by 6 bases and J by 6 bases, with 14 bases between them. The CDR3 region has the DNA TGTGCCAGCAGAAGAGGGGGGGCGGCCGGGGAGCTGTTTTTT. Its translation: CASRRGGAAGELFF.

This chain joins TRBV5-4 and TRBJ2-1, with D possibly being TRBD2 (7 bases). Trimming took off 4 bases at V and 6 bases at J, with 17 bases between the two ends. This CDR3 has 15 residues. Germline V gene lookup returns CDR1 SGHNT and CDR2 YYREEE (reference sequence). CDR3 residues: CASSLGGAKVNEQFF. The CDR3 nucleotides are TGTGCCAGCAGCCTAGGGGGGGCTAAGGTCAATGAGCAGTTCTTC.

The CDR3 bases are TGTGCCAGCCCCTTTCTCTGGGGGGTTGGCACAGATACGCAGTATTTT. It is translated as CASPFLWGVGTDTQYF. The chain is built from TRBV5-8 and TRBJ2-3; D might be TRBD2 (6 bases). V was pared by 7 bases and J by 1 base, with 19 bases between. CDR3 length equals 16 residues. Per the germline V gene, CDR1 is SGHTS and CDR2 is YDEGEE.

The chain uses TRBV28 and TRBJ2-5; D remains ambiguous. The CDR3 extends over 14 amino acids. V was shortened by 3 bases and J by 9 bases, with 17 bases between the two germline ends. Germline assignment: CDR1 MDHEN and CDR2 SYDVKM. The CDR3 loop is CASSFRADPKAQYF. CDR3 nucleotides: TGTGCCAGCAGTTTTCGCGCAGACCCAAAGGCCCAGTACTTC.

This clone turned up a few times. The chain links TRBV28 to TRBJ2-7, with TRBD2 matching over 7 bases. V was pared by 7 bases and J by 0 bases, with 6 bases of the junction left unmatched. Per germline, CDR1 MDHEN and CDR2 SYDVKM. The CDR3 loop spans 14 amino acids. DNA for the CDR3: TGTGCCAGCACCCCGGGGGGTAGCTCCTACGAGCAGTACGTC. This translates into CASTPGGSSYEQYV.

V usage is TRBV7-3 and J usage is TRBJ2-2; 9 nucleotides align to TRBD2. J lost 3 bases, V lost 4 bases, and 3 bases had no gene match. Germline CDR1 reads SGHTA; CDR2 reads FQGTGA. This CDR3 has 15 amino acids. This CDR3 reads CASSSTSGYTGELFF. For the CDR3, the DNA is TGTGCCAGCAGCTCGACTAGCGGTTACACCGGGGAGCTGTTTTTT.

The table lists this clone with a few counts. This chain joins TRBV5-1 and TRBJ2-5; D perhaps matches TRBD1 (5 bases). The length of the CDR3 is 15 residues. V lost 1 base to trimming and J lost 5 bases, with 15 bases between them. Germline CDR1 SGHRS, CDR2 YFSETQ. The CDR3 DNA sequence: TGCGCCAGCAGCTTGTCGCAGGCAAAGGGGGAGACCCAGTACTTC. Protein sequence: CASSLSQAKGETQYF.

The chain combines TRBV6-5 with TRBJ1-2, with TRBD1 as a possible D gene (6 bases). Germline CDR1 is MNHEY and CDR2 is SVGAGI. Trimming took off 7 bases at V and 3 bases at J, with 15 bases between the two ends. There are 14 residues in the CDR3. The chain's CDR3 is CASIRQSGDYGYTF. The CDR3 DNA sequence: TGTGCCAGCATACGACAGTCAGGGGACTATGGCTACACCTTC.

This chain joins TRBV4-1 and TRBJ1-3; D may be TRBD1 (5 bases). CDR1 and CDR2 (germline): MGHRA, YSYEKL. The CDR3 is 15 amino acids. V gave up 0 bases and J gave up 7 bases, with 13 bases separating them. CDR3 sequence (DNA): TGCGCCAGCAGCCAAGAAGGGGCCAGGATGAACACCATATATTTT. Residues: CASSQEGARMNTIYF.

Only one count was recorded for this clone. The chain couples TRBV2 to TRBJ1-5, with D tentatively TRBD1 (5 bases). V was cut by 6 bases and J by 2 bases, with 14 bases left in between. Germline V gives CDR1 SNHLY, CDR2 FYNNEI. The CDR3 has 15 residues. Here the CDR3 reads CASRKQEGGNQPQHF. Written as DNA, the CDR3 is TGTGCCAGCAGGAAACAGGAGGGCGGCAATCAGCCCCAGCATTTT.

The genes are TRBV10-2 and TRBJ2-7; 11 nucleotides align to TRBD1. V was clipped by 5 bases and J by 2 bases; unmatched bases: 5. The germline gives CDR1 WSHSY, CDR2 SAAADI. The CDR3 runs to 15 residues. This CDR3 is CASSPGTGGTYEQYV. The CDR3 DNA reads TGCGCCAGCAGTCCGGGGACAGGGGGTACCTACGAGCAGTACGTC.

V usage is TRBV5-4 and J usage is TRBJ1-1, with 9 bases lining up with TRBD1. The J segment lost 6 bases and the V segment lost 3 bases, leaving 12 bases of the junction unmatched. The CDR3 runs 16 residues. The germline CDR1 and CDR2 sequences are SGHNT and YYREEE (reference sequence). Here the CDR3 DNA reads TGTGCCAGCAGCTCAATGGCGGGACAGGGCGGCGCTGAAGCTTTCTTT. Encoded protein: CASSSMAGQGGAEAFF.

The V call is TRBV18, the J call TRBJ1-1; a possible D gene is TRBD1 (5 bases). Germline V gene lookup returns CDR1 KGHSH and CDR2 LQKENI. The CDR3 runs 15 residues. V shed 5 bases and J shed 3 bases, with 16 bases lying between them. CDR3 DNA sequence: TGTGCCAGCTCATCCATTGGGACCGGGGACACTGAAGCTTTCTTT. Its translation: CASSSIGTGDTEAFF.

The chain joins TRBV6-4 to TRBJ1-5; D gene unclear. The CDR3 runs to 13 residues. V was pared by 4 bases and J by 0 bases, with 4 bases between. Germline CDR1 and CDR2: MRHNA and SNTAGT. The CDR3 bases are TGTGCCAGCAGTGTGCATAGCAATCAGCCCCAGCATTTT. Translated: CASSVHSNQPQHF.

The chain carries TRBV18 and TRBJ2-1; 8 nucleotides align to TRBD1. Germline V lookup: CDR1 KGHSH, CDR2 LQKENI. Trimming took 4 bases from V and 12 from J; bases not matched to a gene: 5. This CDR3 region has 12 residues. The chain's CDR3 is CASSRLTGAQFF. The CDR3 coding sequence is TGTGCCAGCTCACGCTTGACAGGGGCGCAGTTCTTC.

V usage is TRBV5-1 and J usage is TRBJ1-2; tentatively, D is TRBD1 (5 bases). CDR3 length: 15 residues. From germline, CDR1 is SGHRS and CDR2 YFSETQ. V was pared by 1 base and J by 2 bases, with 12 bases between. The CDR3 here is CASSLPAGQNYGYTF. The CDR3, as DNA: TGCGCCAGCAGCTTGCCCGCAGGGCAAAACTATGGCTACACCTTC.